This record concerns one TCR beta chain sequence. Its antigen is currently unknown. Synthetically made TCR analog templates were put into each PCR as spikes. The repertoire was sequenced with immunoSEQ multiplex PCR; TCRdb's copy has only in-frame clones and lacks some. The data contain about 45,000 clones, about nine tenths of them singletons. These data belong to a study of PD-L1 blockade in urothelial cancer. For the study at large: Male sex and bladder-origin urothelial cancer were recorded for twenty-five of 29 patients. T cell content in blood samples showed a median of 141,255.

Trimming removed 0 bases from V and 5 bases from J, with 9 bases in between. In germline, CDR1 is SGHNT, CDR2 YYREEE (reference sequence). CDR3 length: 14 residues. The study's findings and limits: Below-median TCR clonality that was measured in pretreatment blood predicted better survival.

This chain links TRBV5-4 with TRBJ2-1; maybe TRBD1 (5 bases). The TCR comes from an older man with urothelial cancer. The sequencing used PBMCs, collected around atezolizumab (anti-PD-L1) treatment. The CDR3 DNA reads as TGTGCCAGCAGCTTGGGGACATCGGACAATGAGCAGTTCTTC. It codes for CASSLGTSDNEQFF.